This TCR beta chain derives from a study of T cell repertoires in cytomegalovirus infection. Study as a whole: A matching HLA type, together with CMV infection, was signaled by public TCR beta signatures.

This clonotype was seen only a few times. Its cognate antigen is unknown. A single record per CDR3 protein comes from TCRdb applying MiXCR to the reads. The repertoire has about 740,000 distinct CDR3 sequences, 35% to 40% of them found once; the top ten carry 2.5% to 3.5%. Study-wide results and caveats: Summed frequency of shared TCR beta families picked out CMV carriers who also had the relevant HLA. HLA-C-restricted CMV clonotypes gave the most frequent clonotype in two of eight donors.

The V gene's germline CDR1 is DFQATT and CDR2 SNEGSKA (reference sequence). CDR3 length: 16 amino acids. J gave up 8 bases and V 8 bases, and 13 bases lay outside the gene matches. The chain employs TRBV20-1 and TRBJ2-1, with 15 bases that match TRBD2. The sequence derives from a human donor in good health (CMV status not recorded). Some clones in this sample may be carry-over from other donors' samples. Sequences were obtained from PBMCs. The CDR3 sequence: CSQTRTSGGAGDEQFF. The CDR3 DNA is TGCAGTCAAACTAGGACTAGCGGGGGGGCCGGCGATGAGCAGTTCTTC.